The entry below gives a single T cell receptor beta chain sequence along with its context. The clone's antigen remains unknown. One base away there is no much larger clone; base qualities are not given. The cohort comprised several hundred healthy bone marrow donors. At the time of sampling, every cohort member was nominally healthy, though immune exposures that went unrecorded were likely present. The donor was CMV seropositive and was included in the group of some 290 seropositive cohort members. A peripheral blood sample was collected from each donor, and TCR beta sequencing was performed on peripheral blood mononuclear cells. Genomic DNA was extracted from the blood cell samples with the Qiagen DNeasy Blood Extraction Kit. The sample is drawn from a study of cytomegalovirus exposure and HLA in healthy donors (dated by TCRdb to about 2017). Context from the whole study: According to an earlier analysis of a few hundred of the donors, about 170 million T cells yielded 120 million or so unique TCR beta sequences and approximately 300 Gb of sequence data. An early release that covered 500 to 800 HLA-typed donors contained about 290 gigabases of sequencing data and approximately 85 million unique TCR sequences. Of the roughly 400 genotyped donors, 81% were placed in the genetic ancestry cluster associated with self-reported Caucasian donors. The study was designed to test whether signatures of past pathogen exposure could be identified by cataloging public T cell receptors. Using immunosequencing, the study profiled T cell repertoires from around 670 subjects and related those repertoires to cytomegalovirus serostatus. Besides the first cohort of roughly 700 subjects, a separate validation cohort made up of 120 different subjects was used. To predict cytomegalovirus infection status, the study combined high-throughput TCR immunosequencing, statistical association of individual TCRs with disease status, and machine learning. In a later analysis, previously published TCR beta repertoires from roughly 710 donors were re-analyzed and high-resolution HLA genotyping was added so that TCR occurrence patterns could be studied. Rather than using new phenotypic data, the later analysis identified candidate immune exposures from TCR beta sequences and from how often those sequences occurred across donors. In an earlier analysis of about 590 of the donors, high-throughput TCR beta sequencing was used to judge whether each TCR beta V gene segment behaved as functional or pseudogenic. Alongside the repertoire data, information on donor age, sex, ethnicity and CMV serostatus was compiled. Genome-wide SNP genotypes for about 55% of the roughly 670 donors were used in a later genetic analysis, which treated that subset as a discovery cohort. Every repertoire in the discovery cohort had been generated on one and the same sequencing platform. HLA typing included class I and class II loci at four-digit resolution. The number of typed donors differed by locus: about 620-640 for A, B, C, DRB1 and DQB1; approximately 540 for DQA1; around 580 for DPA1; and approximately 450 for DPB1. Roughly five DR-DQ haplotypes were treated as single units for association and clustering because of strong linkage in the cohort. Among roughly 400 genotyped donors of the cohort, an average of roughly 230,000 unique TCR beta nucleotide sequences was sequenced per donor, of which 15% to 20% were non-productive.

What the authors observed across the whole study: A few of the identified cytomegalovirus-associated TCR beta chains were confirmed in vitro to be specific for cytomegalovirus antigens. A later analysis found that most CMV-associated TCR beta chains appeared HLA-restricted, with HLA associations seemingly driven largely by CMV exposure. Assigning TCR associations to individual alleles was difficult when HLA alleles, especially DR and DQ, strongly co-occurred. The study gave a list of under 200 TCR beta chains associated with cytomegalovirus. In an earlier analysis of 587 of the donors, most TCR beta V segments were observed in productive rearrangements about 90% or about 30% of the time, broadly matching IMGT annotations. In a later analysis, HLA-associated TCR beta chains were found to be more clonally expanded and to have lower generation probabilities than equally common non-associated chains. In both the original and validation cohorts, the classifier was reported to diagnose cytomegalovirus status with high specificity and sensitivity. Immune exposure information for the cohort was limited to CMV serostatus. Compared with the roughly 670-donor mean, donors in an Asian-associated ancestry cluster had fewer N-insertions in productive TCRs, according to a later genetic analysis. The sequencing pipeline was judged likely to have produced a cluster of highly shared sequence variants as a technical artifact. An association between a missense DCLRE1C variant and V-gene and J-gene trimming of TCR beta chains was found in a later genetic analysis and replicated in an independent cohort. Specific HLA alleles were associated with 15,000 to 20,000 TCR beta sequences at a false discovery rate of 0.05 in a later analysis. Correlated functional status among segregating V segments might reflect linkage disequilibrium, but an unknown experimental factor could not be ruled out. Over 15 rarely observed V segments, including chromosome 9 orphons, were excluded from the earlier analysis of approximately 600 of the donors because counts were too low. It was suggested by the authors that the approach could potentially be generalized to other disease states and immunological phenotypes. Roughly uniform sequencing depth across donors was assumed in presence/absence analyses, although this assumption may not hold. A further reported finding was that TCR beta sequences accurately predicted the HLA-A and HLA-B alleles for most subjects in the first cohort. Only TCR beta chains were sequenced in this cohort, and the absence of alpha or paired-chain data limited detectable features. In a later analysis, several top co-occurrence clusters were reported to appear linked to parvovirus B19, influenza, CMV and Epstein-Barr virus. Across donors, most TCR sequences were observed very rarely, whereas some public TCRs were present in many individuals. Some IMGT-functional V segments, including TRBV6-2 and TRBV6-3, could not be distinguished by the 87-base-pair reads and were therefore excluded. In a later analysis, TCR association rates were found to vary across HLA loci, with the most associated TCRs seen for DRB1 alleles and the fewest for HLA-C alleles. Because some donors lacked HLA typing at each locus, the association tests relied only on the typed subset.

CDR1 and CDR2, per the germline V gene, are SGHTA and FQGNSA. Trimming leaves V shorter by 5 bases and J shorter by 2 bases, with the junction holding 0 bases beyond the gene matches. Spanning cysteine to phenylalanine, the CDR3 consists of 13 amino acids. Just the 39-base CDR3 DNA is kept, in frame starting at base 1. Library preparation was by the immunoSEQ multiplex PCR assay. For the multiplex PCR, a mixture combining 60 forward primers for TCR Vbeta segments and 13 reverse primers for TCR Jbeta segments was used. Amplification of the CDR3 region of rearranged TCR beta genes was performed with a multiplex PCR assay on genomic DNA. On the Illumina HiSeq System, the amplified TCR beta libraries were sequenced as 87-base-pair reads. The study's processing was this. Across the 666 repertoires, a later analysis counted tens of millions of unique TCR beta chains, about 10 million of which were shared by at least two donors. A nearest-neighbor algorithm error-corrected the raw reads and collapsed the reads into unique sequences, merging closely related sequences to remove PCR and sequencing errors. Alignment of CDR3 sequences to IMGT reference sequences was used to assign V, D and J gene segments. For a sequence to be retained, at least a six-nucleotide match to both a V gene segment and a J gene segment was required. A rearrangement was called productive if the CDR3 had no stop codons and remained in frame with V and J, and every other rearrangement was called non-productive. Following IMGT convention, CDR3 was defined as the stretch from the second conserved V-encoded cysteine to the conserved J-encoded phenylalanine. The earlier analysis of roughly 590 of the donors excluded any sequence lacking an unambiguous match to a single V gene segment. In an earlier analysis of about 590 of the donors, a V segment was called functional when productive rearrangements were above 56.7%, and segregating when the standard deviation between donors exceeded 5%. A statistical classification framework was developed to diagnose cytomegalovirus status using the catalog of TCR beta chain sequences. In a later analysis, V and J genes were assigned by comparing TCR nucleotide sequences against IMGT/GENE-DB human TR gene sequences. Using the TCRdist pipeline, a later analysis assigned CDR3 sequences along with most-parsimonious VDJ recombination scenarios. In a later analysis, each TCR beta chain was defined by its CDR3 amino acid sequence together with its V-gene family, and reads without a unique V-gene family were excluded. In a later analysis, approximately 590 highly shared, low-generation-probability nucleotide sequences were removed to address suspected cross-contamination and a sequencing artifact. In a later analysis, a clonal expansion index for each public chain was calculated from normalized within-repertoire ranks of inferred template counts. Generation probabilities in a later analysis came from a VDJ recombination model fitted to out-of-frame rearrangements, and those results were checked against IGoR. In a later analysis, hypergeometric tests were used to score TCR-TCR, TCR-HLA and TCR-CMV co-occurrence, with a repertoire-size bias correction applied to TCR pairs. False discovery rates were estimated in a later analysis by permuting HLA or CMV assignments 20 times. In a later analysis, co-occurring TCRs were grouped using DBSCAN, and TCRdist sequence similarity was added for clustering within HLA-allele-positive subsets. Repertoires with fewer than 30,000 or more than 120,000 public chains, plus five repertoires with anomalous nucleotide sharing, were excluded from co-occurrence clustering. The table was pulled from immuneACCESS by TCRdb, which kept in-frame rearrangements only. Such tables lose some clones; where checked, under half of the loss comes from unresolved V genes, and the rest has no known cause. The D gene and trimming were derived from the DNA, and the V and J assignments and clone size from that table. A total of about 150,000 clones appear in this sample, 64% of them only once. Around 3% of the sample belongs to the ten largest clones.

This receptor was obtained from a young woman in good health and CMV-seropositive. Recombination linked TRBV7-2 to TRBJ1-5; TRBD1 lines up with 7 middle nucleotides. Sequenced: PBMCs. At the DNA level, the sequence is TGTGCCAGCAGCGACAGGGGCAATCAGCCCCAGCATTTT. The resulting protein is CASSDRGNQPQHF. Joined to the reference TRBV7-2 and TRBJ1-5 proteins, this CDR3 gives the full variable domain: GAGVSQSPSNKVTEKGKDVELRCDPISGHTALYWYRQSLGQGLEFLIYFQGNSAPDKSGLPSDRFSAERTGGSVSTLTIQRTQQEDSAVYLCASSDRGNQPQHFGDGTRLSIL.